This paragraph reports one T cell receptor (beta chain). Antigen unknown. The PCR made use of 60 Vbeta and 13 Jbeta primers. The method was immunoSEQ multiplex PCR; TCRdb's version includes in-frame clones alone and lacks a portion of them. The sample includes 120,000 or so clones, roughly 80% of them seen just once. The entry originates in a study of cytomegalovirus exposure and HLA in healthy donors. General observations from the study: Trimming of TCR beta V- and J-genes showed a link, identified in a later analysis, to a missense DCLRE1C variant. The authors listed some 150 TCR beta chains as cytomegalovirus-associated.

CDR3 length: 14 residues. Trimming took 6 bases from V and 3 from J; bases not matched to a gene: 5. Per germline, CDR1 MRHNA and CDR2 SNTAGT. This sequence was found in a man aged 25 to 45 in good health and CMV-seronegative. The sequenced material came from PBMCs. The chain has TRBV6-4 and TRBJ2-3; the match to TRBD1 covers 8 bases. The chain's CDR3 is CASSGTGGTDTQYF. CDR3 nucleotide sequence: TGTGCCAGCAGCGGAACAGGGGGAACAGATACGCAGTATTTT.